This T cell receptor beta chain is from a study of blood T cell repertoires in COVID-19. V lost 6 bases, J lost 15 bases, and 8 bases stayed unmatched. The CDR3 has 11 residues. Germline CDR1 and CDR2: MDHEN and SYDVKM. Method: immunoSEQ multiplex PCR; TCRdb's copy keeps in-frame clones and lacks some. The sample lists 95,000 to 110,000 clones; over 80% were seen once. The rearrangement links TRBV28 to TRBJ1-5; TRBD1 aligns across 7 bases. The sequencing sample was made of peripheral blood. The clonotype was recovered from a man over 45 with acute or convalescent COVID-19. DNA for the CDR3: TGTGCCAGCAGCCTAGGGGGCAGTAGGCATTTT. Protein sequence: CASSLGGSRHF.